These 27 T cell receptor beta chains were sequenced from one sample in a study of early T cells in non-severe SARS-CoV-2 infection. TCRdb itself ran the 5' RACE reads through MiXCR, one entry per CDR3 protein. The repertoire holds fewer than 120,000 distinct CDR3 sequences, with 10% to 15% as singletons. The source was whole blood, collected at baseline. Receptors were obtained from an adult who was a healthcare worker with PCR-confirmed SARS-CoV-2 infection or an uninfected control (not recorded which).

Only a few counts were recorded for this clonotype. The V gene is TRBV24-1, the J gene TRBJ2-6; the match to TRBD1 covers 8 bases. The CDR3 contains 19 residues. J lost 0 bases, V lost 5 bases, and 11 bases had no gene match. Germline V gene data show CDR1 as KGHDR and CDR2 as SFDVKD. The CDR3: CATSAYRGTGISGANVLTF. The CDR3 DNA reads TGTGCCACCAGTGCCTACCGGGGGACAGGAATCTCTGGGGCCAACGTCCTGACTTTC.

The J gene is TRBJ1-1, the V gene TRBV5-1, with D perhaps TRBD1 (6 bases). This CDR3 has 15 amino acids. V was shortened by 4 bases and J by 2 bases, with 15 bases between the two germline ends. Germline lookup yields CDR1 SGHRS and CDR2 YFSETQ. CDR3: CASSPWTAINTEAFF. DNA of the CDR3: TGCGCCAGCAGCCCCTGGACAGCTATTAACACTGAAGCTTTCTTT.

This clonotype has just a few counts. The chain couples TRBV18 to TRBJ2-7; D perhaps matches TRBD2 (6 bases). Germline-derived CDR1 and CDR2 are KGHSH and LQKENI. V was cut by 2 bases and J by 4 bases, with 15 bases left in between. The CDR3 has 15 residues. In DNA form, the CDR3 reads TGTGCCAGCTCACCAGGGACTGCCGTCTCATACGAGCAGTACTTC. Encoded protein: CASSPGTAVSYEQYF.

This clonotype turned up a few times. V is TRBV3-1 and J is TRBJ2-3; D not resolved. Between the trimmed V and J ends, which lost 2 bases and 3 bases, there was a span of 9 bases. CDR1 and CDR2 from the germline V gene are LGHDT and YNNKEL (reference sequence). The CDR3 runs to 14 residues. This chain's CDR3 is CASSQWQATDTQYF. In DNA, the CDR3 is TGTGCCAGCAGCCAATGGCAGGCGACAGATACGCAGTATTTT.

This clonotype occurred a few times. The chain uses TRBV5-1 and TRBJ1-2; D is uncertain. Trimming cost V 2 bases and J 3 bases, with 8 bases left between them. CDR1 SGHRS and CDR2 YFSETQ come from the germline V gene. The CDR3 has 13 amino acids. CDR3 amino acids: CASSLDGDYGYTF. The CDR3 coding sequence is TGCGCCAGCAGCTTAGACGGAGACTATGGCTACACCTTC.

The V gene is TRBV5-1, the J gene TRBJ2-2; D remains ambiguous. V was trimmed by 0 bases and J by 1 base, leaving 7 bases between them. Germline CDR1 is SGHRS and CDR2 is YFSETQ. The CDR3 is 15 amino acids. The CDR3 DNA follows: TGCGCCAGCAGCTTGGGACCAGAGAACACCGGGGAGCTGTTTTTT. Amino acid sequence: CASSLGPENTGELFF.

This clonotype was seen once. The J gene is TRBJ1-6, the V gene TRBV9; D might be TRBD1 (5 bases). V was trimmed by 3 bases and J by 7 bases, leaving 8 bases between them. Germline V CDR1 and CDR2: SGDLS, YYNGEE. The CDR3 consists of 13 residues. CDR3 coding DNA: TGTGCCAGCAGCGAGGGGCCAAATTCACCCCTCCACTTT. Translation: CASSEGPNSPLHF.

The chain carries TRBV12-3 or TRBV12-4 and TRBJ2-2; TRBD1 aligns across 9 bases. CDR3 size: 15 residues. With V trimmed by 5 bases and J by 4 bases, 5 bases remained unmatched. CDR3 region: CASSMDRGSTGELFF. The DNA for the CDR3 is TGTGCCAGCAGTATGGACAGGGGAAGCACCGGGGAGCTGTTTTTT.

The V gene is TRBV20-1, the J gene TRBJ1-5; D gene unclear. This CDR3 comprises 16 residues. V was pared by 4 bases and J by 4 bases, with 20 bases between. Germline CDR1 and CDR2: DFQATT and SNEGSKA (reference sequence). The CDR3 bases are TGCAGTGCTACCAGGACCCTGTACCCCGGGAATCAGCCCCAGCATTTT. Translation: CSATRTLYPGNQPQHF.

This clonotype was observed a handful of times. The chain is built from TRBV7-2 and TRBJ2-1; a weak D match, TRBD2 (6 bases). Trimming took 0 bases from V and 9 from J, leaving 15 bases between them. This CDR3 comprises 15 residues. The germline V gene encodes CDR1 SGHTA and CDR2 FQGNSA. CDR3 amino acids: CASSLARAGLGEQFF. For the CDR3, the DNA is TGTGCCAGCAGCTTAGCGCGTGCGGGACTCGGTGAGCAGTTCTTC. Filled out from reference TRBV7-2 and TRBJ2-1, the complete variable domain reads GAGVSQSPSNKVTEKGKDVELRCDPISGHTALYWYRQSLGQGLEFLIYFQGNSAPDKSGLPSDRFSAERTGGSVSTLTIQRTQQEDSAVYLCASSLARAGLGEQFFGPGTRLTVL.

The chain combines TRBV6-5 with TRBJ2-1, with TRBD1 matching over 10 bases. Trimming took 5 bases from V and 10 from J; bases not matched to a gene: 14. This CDR3 has 16 amino acids. The germline V gene encodes CDR1 MNHEY and CDR2 SVGAGI. The CDR3 sequence is CASSARPGQGFGEQFF. The CDR3 DNA sequence: TGTGCCAGCAGTGCCAGACCGGGACAGGGGTTTGGGGAGCAGTTCTTC.

The chain has TRBV29-1 and TRBJ2-3; D may be TRBD1 (6 bases). Looked up from germline, CDR1 is SQVTM and CDR2 is ANQGSEA. Deletions cut 6 bases from V and 1 base from J, with 11 bases between. The CDR3 is made up of 13 amino acids. CDR3 sequence: CSVQGIRTDTQYF. CDR3 DNA: TGCAGCGTCCAGGGGATCCGCACAGATACGCAGTATTTT.

This clonotype has at least ten counts. This chain links TRBV28 with TRBJ2-1; 12 bases fit TRBD2. Trimming cost V 6 bases and J 5 bases; bases outside gene matches: 11. Germline assignment: CDR1 MDHEN and CDR2 SYDVKM. The CDR3 loop spans 17 amino acids. The CDR3 DNA reads TGTGCCAGCAGACCTACGACTAGCGGGAGAACTAACAATGAGCAGTTCTTC. Its protein is CASRPTTSGRTNNEQFF.

The chain carries TRBV7-2 and TRBJ2-7; possibly TRBD1 or TRBD2 for D (5 bases each). Germline values: CDR1 SGHTA, CDR2 FQGNSA. V was trimmed by 5 bases and J by 0 bases, leaving 14 bases between them. This CDR3 is built from 15 residues. The chain's CDR3 is CASSLGETTSYEQYF. CDR3 coding DNA: TGTGCCAGCAGCCTAGGGGAGACAACCTCCTACGAGCAGTACTTC. Full variable domain (outside the CDR3, taken from reference TRBV7-2 and TRBJ2-7): GAGVSQSPSNKVTEKGKDVELRCDPISGHTALYWYRQSLGQGLEFLIYFQGNSAPDKSGLPSDRFSAERTGGSVSTLTIQRTQQEDSAVYLCASSLGETTSYEQYFGPGTRLTVT.

The chain carries TRBV11-2 and TRBJ1-1; a weak D match, TRBD1 (6 bases). With 3 bases removed from V and 10 bases from J, the gap between germline ends came to 21 bases. Germline lookup yields CDR1 SGHAT and CDR2 FQNNGV. The CDR3 covers 15 residues. DNA for the CDR3: TGTGCCAGCAGCTTTGAGGATGGGGGCTTAAGTTCAGCTTTCTTT. It codes for CASSFEDGGLSSAFF.

The chain carries TRBV4-2 and TRBJ1-1; D ambiguous. Germline CDR1 and CDR2: LGHNA and YNFKEQ. This CDR3 contains 15 residues. The V gene lost 0 bases and the J gene lost 0 bases, with 8 bases spanning the gap. CDR3 DNA: TGTGCCAGCAGCCAAGAATCAGCTTTGAACACTGAAGCTTTCTTT. Protein: CASSQESALNTEAFF.

This clonotype was counted a few times. The rearrangement links TRBV7-2 to TRBJ2-1; no clear D. CDR3 size: 13 residues. Germline assignment: CDR1 SGHTA and CDR2 FQGNSA. Trimming cost V 1 base and J 7 bases, with 8 bases left between them. In DNA form, the CDR3 reads TGTGCCAGCAGCTTAGTAAGAACAAATGAGCAGTTCTTC. Translated, it gives CASSLVRTNEQFF.

The sample holds a few counts of this clonotype. This rearrangement joins TRBV4-1 to TRBJ1-2; no firm D call. Per the germline V gene, CDR1 is MGHRA and CDR2 is YSYEKL. V lost 0 bases and J 5 bases, leaving 13 bases between the germline ends. CDR3 length equals 15 residues. The CDR3 is CASSQEIGIGYGYTF. DNA of the CDR3: TGCGCCAGCAGCCAAGAGATTGGAATTGGGTATGGCTACACCTTC.

The rearrangement links TRBV12-3 or TRBV12-4 to TRBJ2-2; D tentatively fits TRBD1 or TRBD2 (6 bases each). The CDR3 sequence is 18 residues long. V was shortened by 6 bases and J by 4 bases, with 24 bases between the two germline ends. The CDR3 protein is CASSHILRGRGGTGELFF. CDR3 DNA sequence: TGTGCCAGCAGCCATATCTTAAGGGGCAGGGGAGGCACCGGGGAGCTGTTTTTT.

This clonotype has more than one count but fewer than ten. The gene calls are TRBV15 and TRBJ2-2; the D is unclear. The CDR3 contains 15 residues. Trimming removed 1 base from V and 7 bases from J, with 13 bases in between. Germline V CDR1 and CDR2: LNHNV, YYDKDF (reference sequence). This chain's CDR3 is CATSRVGGSDGELFF. CDR3 DNA: TGTGCCACCAGCAGAGTAGGCGGCTCCGACGGGGAGCTGTTTTTT.

This clonotype came up many times. V usage is TRBV6-5 and J usage is TRBJ2-2, with 9 bases identical to TRBD2. This CDR3 is 15 amino acids long. V shed 6 bases, J shed 4 bases, and the junction held 6 bases outside the gene matches. The germline CDR1 and CDR2 sequences are MNHEY and SVGAGI. In nucleotides, the CDR3 is TGTGCCAGCAGCATAGCGGGGGACTCCACCGGGGAGCTGTTTTTT. Amino acids: CASSIAGDSTGELFF.

The chain combines TRBV18 with TRBJ1-3; D possibly corresponds to TRBD1 (5 bases). V lost 4 bases and J 0 bases, leaving 10 bases between the germline ends. The CDR3 totals 15 residues. Germline values: CDR1 KGHSH, CDR2 LQKENI. DNA of the CDR3: TGTGCCAGCTCACGAGACAGACACTCTGGAAACACCATATATTTT. It encodes CASSRDRHSGNTIYF.

The rearrangement joins TRBV2 to TRBJ1-3; unclear D gene. The CDR3 length is 16 residues. V was shortened by 1 base and J by 1 base, with 11 bases between the two germline ends. Germline assignment: CDR1 SNHLY and CDR2 FYNNEI. The chain's CDR3 is CASSEVGWASGNTIYF. The CDR3 nucleotides read TGTGCCAGCAGTGAAGTAGGATGGGCATCTGGAAACACCATATATTTT.

The V gene is TRBV7-9, the J gene TRBJ2-6; no definite D call. Trimming removed 2 bases from V and 0 bases from J, with 5 bases in between. In germline, CDR1 is SEHNR, CDR2 FQNEAQ (reference sequence). This CDR3 has 15 residues. The CDR3 bases are TGTGCCAGCAGCTTAAGTCCCTCTGGGGCCAACGTCCTGACTTTC. Its protein product is CASSLSPSGANVLTF.

There are a few counts of this clonotype. The chain couples TRBV6-6 to TRBJ1-2, with D perhaps matching TRBD1 (5 bases). Germline-derived CDR1 and CDR2 are MNHNY and SVGAGI (reference sequence). The CDR3 is 15 residues long. V was trimmed by 2 bases and J by 5 bases, leaving 15 bases between them. CDR3 protein: CASSYPTRGRYGYTF. The CDR3 DNA reads as TGTGCCAGCAGTTACCCTACTCGGGGGAGGTATGGCTACACCTTC.

The chain uses TRBV6-1 and TRBJ1-1; D ambiguous. Trimming cost V 2 bases and J 1 base, with 11 bases left between them. This CDR3 region has 15 residues. Germline CDR1 reads MNHNS; CDR2 reads SASEGT. In DNA, the CDR3 is TGTGCCAGCAGTGAAAAGGGTTTTGAGAACACTGAAGCTTTCTTT. Translated, it gives CASSEKGFENTEAFF.

The gene calls are TRBV3-1 and TRBJ2-7; 10 nucleotides agree with TRBD2. From germline, CDR1 is LGHDT and CDR2 YNNKEL (reference sequence). V was pared by 6 bases and J by 3 bases, with 5 bases of the junction left unmatched. The CDR3 is 14 amino acids. DNA for the CDR3: TGTGCCAGCAGGGAAGCGGGGGGGAACTACGAGCAGTACTTC. Translated, it gives CASREAGGNYEQYF.